Listed here are 13 T cell receptor beta chains from one sample, sequenced in a study of shared clonotypes between healthy human individuals. Selected positively for CCR7 and CD45RO-negative, naive CD8 cells excluded terminally differentiated effector memory CD45RA+ cells. The protocol was immunoSEQ multiplex PCR, while the TCRdb copy is restricted to in-frame clones and leaves out a portion. The sample shows about 2 million clones, 85% to 95% of them seen only once. The material sequenced was naive CD8+ T cells sorted from blood. Receptors were obtained from a man between 18 and 35 years old in good health.

This rearrangement joins TRBV2 to TRBJ2-2; no firm D call. The CDR3 runs 12 residues. V was pared by 5 bases and J by 5 bases, with 6 bases between. The V gene's germline CDR1 is SNHLY and CDR2 FYNNEI. CDR3 DNA sequence: TGTGCCAGCAGTTACAGTACCGGGGAGCTGTTTTTT. Protein sequence: CASSYSTGELFF.

This sequence joins TRBV9 and TRBJ1-2, with a tentative D call TRBD1 (5 bases). This CDR3 region has 21 residues. Germline V gives CDR1 SGDLS, CDR2 YYNGEE. V lost 0 bases and J lost 6, with 33 bases in between. CDR3 bases: TGTGCCAGCAGCGTAGTTACGGGGCGTGTGGGTAGAGGGACCCACTTGAATGGCTACACCTTC. Its protein is CASSVVTGRVGRGTHLNGYTF.

The rearrangement uses TRBV5-6 and TRBJ1-2; D possibly corresponds to TRBD1 (5 bases). The CDR3 has 16 amino acids. Germline V lookup: CDR1 SGHDT, CDR2 YYEEEE. V lost 0 bases, J lost 8 bases, and 20 bases lay in between. The CDR3 protein is CASSLEYRRIGGGYTF. The CDR3 coding sequence is TGTGCCAGCAGCTTGGAGTACAGGAGAATCGGCGGCGGCTACACCTTC.

The V gene is TRBV25-1, the J gene TRBJ1-3; D call uncertain. V lost 6 bases and J lost 0, with 21 bases in between. Looked up from germline, CDR1 is MGHDK and CDR2 is SYGVNS. This CDR3 is 18 amino acids long. CDR3 DNA: TGTGCCAGCAGCGCCCCCATTGGCCTCGGGAGCTCTGGAAACACCATATATTTT. Translation gives CASSAPIGLGSSGNTIYF.

V and J are TRBV10-2 and TRBJ1-2, with D perhaps matching TRBD1 (6 bases). This CDR3 comprises 12 residues. Germline V gives CDR1 WSHSY, CDR2 SAAADI. Trimming left V 2 bases short and J 10 bases short, with 11 bases between. CDR3: CASSEVRGAYTF. The CDR3 DNA reads as TGCGCCAGCAGTGAGGTCAGGGGCGCCTACACCTTC.

This chain links TRBV4-1 with TRBJ2-7; possible D gene TRBD2, 5 bases. Per germline, CDR1 MGHRA and CDR2 YSYEKL. The CDR3 extends over 17 amino acids. V was clipped by 6 bases and J by 0 bases, with 21 bases between them. Here the CDR3 DNA reads TGCGCCAGCAGTCTCGGGGATTTTGCGGGCCTCTCCTACGAGCAGTACTTC. Its translation is CASSLGDFAGLSYEQYF.

As DNA, the CDR3 is TGTGCCAGCAGCTTAGAGGCAGGGGGCGGGTACGAGCAGTACTTC. Amino acids: CASSLEAGGGYEQYF. V is TRBV11-2 and J is TRBJ2-7; 8 positions agree with TRBD1. The CDR3 loop spans 15 amino acids. The germline V gene encodes CDR1 SGHAT and CDR2 FQNNGV. The trim removed 0 bases at V and 4 bases at J, leaving 5 bases unmatched.

The CDR3 protein is CASSLGLVIGQYF. The CDR3 nucleotides are TGTGCCAGCAGCCTAGGACTAGTGATCGGGCAGTACTTC. The rearrangement links TRBV5-6 to TRBJ2-5, with 7 nucleotides matching TRBD2. J was trimmed by 11 bases and V by 4 bases; bases with no gene match: 11. The CDR3 is 13 amino acids. CDR1 is SGHDT and CDR2 is YYEEEE in the germline V gene.

About this clone itself: This CDR3 is also generated by other DNA sequences in the sample. The chain has TRBV7-6 and TRBJ2-7; 7 bases align to TRBD1. Per the germline V gene, CDR1 is SGHVS and CDR2 is FNYEAQ. The V segment lost 0 bases and the J segment 3 bases; nucleotides outside the gene matches: 5. The CDR3 extends over 15 amino acids. The CDR3 nucleotides are TGTGCCAGCAGCTTAGCCCCAGGGGGTCTCTACGAGCAGTACTTC. It codes for CASSLAPGGLYEQYF. Using reference TRBV7-6 and TRBJ2-7 for the parts outside the CDR3, the full variable domain is GAGVSQSPRYKVTKRGQDVALRCDPISGHVSLYWYRQALGQGPEFLTYFNYEAQQDKSGLPNDRFSAERPEGSISTLTIQRTEQRDSAMYRCASSLAPGGLYEQYFGPGTRLTVT.

This chain connects TRBV4-3 to TRBJ2-1, with D unclear. This CDR3 contains 16 residues. CDR1 is LGHNA and CDR2 is YSLEER in the germline V gene. The V end was cut by 0 bases, the J end by 6 bases, with 15 bases between. The CDR3 loop is CASSQDSSAVINEQFF. In DNA, the CDR3 is TGCGCCAGCAGCCAAGATTCTTCCGCCGTAATCAATGAGCAGTTCTTC.

This clone appeared a single time. This chain joins TRBV2 and TRBJ2-7, with 10 nucleotides matching TRBD2. In germline, CDR1 is SNHLY, CDR2 FYNNEI. Trimming removed 6 bases from V and 6 bases from J; junction bases left unmatched: 8. This CDR3 has 14 amino acids. CDR3 sequence (DNA): TGTGCCAGCAGCGTTACTAGCGGGGCCGGCGAGCAGTACTTC. As protein: CASSVTSGAGEQYF.

The chain links TRBV5-8 to TRBJ2-1, with D possibly called TRBD1 or TRBD2 (5 bases each). Deletions cut 0 bases from V and 0 bases from J, with 10 bases between. Germline CDR1 is SGHTS and CDR2 is YDEGEE. There are 16 residues in the CDR3. The CDR3 spells CASSLAGPSSYNEQFF. CDR3 DNA sequence: TGTGCCAGCAGCTTGGCGGGGCCGAGCTCCTACAATGAGCAGTTCTTC.

The V gene is TRBV4-1, the J gene TRBJ2-7; D might be TRBD2 (6 bases). CDR1 is MGHRA and CDR2 is YSYEKL in the germline V gene. The V and J ends lost 2 bases and 3 bases respectively, with 14 bases between them. The CDR3 extends over 15 amino acids. In DNA, the CDR3 is TGCGCCAGCAGCCAAACCCGGACTACTCACTACGAGCAGTACTTC. Translating gives CASSQTRTTHYEQYF.